These 5 T cell receptor beta chains were sequenced from one sample in a study of T cell repertoires in cytomegalovirus infection. These receptors have no known antigen. TCRdb re-called the reads through MiXCR, storing one row per CDR3 protein. The sample contains roughly 180,000 distinct CDR3 sequences, less than 25% of which appear only once. This specimen consisted of CD8+ T cells from cultured PBMCs, obtained from culture after CMV antigen stimulation. The receptors originated from a human donor in good health (CMV status not recorded). Some clones in this sample may be carry-over from other donors' samples.

This clonotype was found many times. The chain links TRBV7-8 to TRBJ1-1; D gene uncertain. The germline V gene encodes CDR1 SGHVS and CDR2 FQNEAQ. Trimming removed 0 bases at V and 4 bases at J, with 15 bases between. This CDR3 comprises 16 residues. The CDR3, as DNA: TGTGCCAGCAGCTTAGCTCGTGTTTGGCAGTTCACTGAAGCTTTCTTT. It translates to CASSLARVWQFTEAFF.

The rearrangement uses TRBV12-3 or TRBV12-4 and TRBJ2-1; D may correspond to TRBD1 or TRBD2 (5 bases each). V lost 8 bases and J 7 bases, leaving 12 bases between the germline ends. CDR3 length: 12 amino acids. CDR3 amino acids: CASGDGLNEQFF. The CDR3 DNA reads TGTGCCAGCGGGGACGGTTTGAATGAGCAGTTCTTC.

In this sample, this clonotype turned up once. The chain carries TRBV4-1 and TRBJ1-5, with TRBD1 matching over 8 bases. Germline trimming cut 0 bases from V and 2 bases from J; bases unmatched to any gene: 3. This CDR3 comprises 16 residues. CDR1 and CDR2 (germline): MGHRA, YSYEKL. The DNA for the CDR3 is TGCGCCAGCAGCCAAGATGGACAGGGAGGCAATCAGCCCCAGCATTTT. Encoded protein: CASSQDGQGGNQPQHF.

V gene TRBV18 combines with J gene TRBJ1-4; D is undetermined. Germline CDR1 KGHSH, CDR2 LQKENI. The V gene lost 2 bases and the J gene lost 4 bases, with 8 bases spanning the gap. This CDR3 has 14 residues. CDR3 coding DNA: TGTGCCAGCTCACCAGAGCAGGTTAATGAAAAACTGTTTTTT. It yields the protein CASSPEQVNEKLFF.

The chain is built from TRBV6-1 and TRBJ1-1; D is ambiguous. Germline lookup yields CDR1 MNHNS and CDR2 SASEGT. This CDR3 contains 13 residues. V was trimmed by 6 bases and J by 11 bases, leaving 19 bases between them. DNA for the CDR3: TGTGCCAGCAGGTCGAGGCCCACCACGGGGGCTTTCTTT. Translated, it gives CASRSRPTTGAFF.